This is a list of T cell receptor beta chains from one sample in a study of cytomegalovirus exposure and HLA in healthy donors. The assay was immunoSEQ multiplex PCR, and TCRdb's table has in-frame clones only and misses some. Recorded for this sample: approximately 120,000 clones. The sample comprised PBMCs. The receptors shown here come from a man aged 18 to 29 in good health and CMV-seronegative. Both conserved end residues are part of each CDR3. Fields, in order: D gene, V gene, J gene, CDR3 DNA, CDR3 protein. A D gene is named only where the DNA matches it firmly.

>.|TRBV7-2|TRBJ2-3
TGTGCCAGCAGAGCCGGGACAGATACGCAGTATTTT
CASRAGTDTQYF
>.|TRBV2|TRBJ2-1
TGTGCCAGCAGTGAGGAGCGTAGCTCCTACAATGAGCAGTTCTTC
CASSEERSSYNEQFF
>.|TRBV19|TRBJ2-2
TGTGCCAGTAGTTCCCGGCTTGGGGCCGGGACCGGGGAGCTGTTTTTT
CASSSRLGAGTGELFF
>.|TRBV19|TRBJ1-2
TGTGCCAGTAGAGCGGACCCGGACTATGGCTACACCTTC
CASRADPDYGYTF
>.|TRBV20-1|TRBJ1-1
TGCAGTGCTTCCAGGGTACTCGAAGCTTTCTTT
CSASRVLEAFF
>.|TRBV6-5|TRBJ1-1
TGTGCCAGCAGTTACTTCAAGGACAGCACTGAAGCTTTCTTT
CASSYFKDSTEAFF
>.|TRBV11-2|TRBJ2-1
TGTGCCAGCAGCTTTTTAGCTAGCGTCAATGAGCAGTTCTTC
CASSFLASVNEQFF
>.|TRBV29-1|TRBJ1-3
TGCAGCATTACAGGGAGATCCGGAAACACCATATATTTT
CSITGRSGNTIYF
>.|TRBV9|TRBJ1-1
TGTGCCAGCAGCGTAGCCGAGCGGCGGACGGACACTGAAGCTTTCTTT
CASSVAERRTDTEAFF
>TRBD2|TRBV29-1|TRBJ2-7
TGCAGCGTTGAAGATTGGGCTAGCGGAATCTCCTACGAGCAGTACTTC
CSVEDWASGISYEQYF
>.|TRBV10-1|TRBJ2-1
TGCGCCAGCAGTGAGGTAGCGAGCTCCTACAATGAGCAGTTCTTC
CASSEVASSYNEQFF
>TRBD2|TRBV5-4|TRBJ2-5
TGTGCCAGCAGCAAAACTAGCGGCGAGACCCAGTACTTC
CASSKTSGETQYF
>TRBD1|TRBV2|TRBJ1-2
TGTGCCAGCAATAACAGGGGTGGAACCCAGGGCTACACCTTC
CASNNRGGTQGYTF
>TRBD1|TRBV29-1|TRBJ1-6
TGCAGCGTTACCGGGACAGGGGTTAATTCACCCCTCCACTTT
CSVTGTGVNSPLHF
>.|TRBV5-1|TRBJ2-7
TGCGCCAGCAGCTTGGAGTCGCGGGGTTACTACGAGCAGTACTTC
CASSLESRGYYEQYF
>.|TRBV28|TRBJ1-5
TGTGCCAGCAGCCCCCGGAGGGCGCTGGGTCAGCCCCAGCATTTT
CASSPRRALGQPQHF
>.|TRBV7-9|TRBJ2-7
TGTGCCAGCAGCTCCCTTGGCCCCGTGAGGGAGCAGTACTTC
CASSSLGPVREQYF
>.|TRBV27|TRBJ2-1
TGTGCCATAAGGGGGGGGATCTCCTACAATGAGCAGTTCTTC
CAIRGGISYNEQFF
>TRBD2|TRBV5-1|TRBJ2-7
TGCGCCAGCAGGGTTACATTCGGGGGGGGGTACGAGCAGTACTTC
CASRVTFGGGYEQYF
>.|TRBV10-3|TRBJ2-2
TGTGCCATCAGACGCGAGGGCGAGAAAGCCGGGGAGCTGTTTTTT
CAIRREGEKAGELFF
>TRBD2|TRBV7-3|TRBJ2-5
TGTGCCAGCAGCTCCGGGAATGGACTAGCGGGGGGAGAGACCCAGTACTTC
CASSSGNGLAGGETQYF
>TRBD1|TRBV27|TRBJ2-1
TGTGCCAGCGGGGACAGTAGCTCCTACAATGAGCAGTTCTTC
CASGDSSSYNEQFF